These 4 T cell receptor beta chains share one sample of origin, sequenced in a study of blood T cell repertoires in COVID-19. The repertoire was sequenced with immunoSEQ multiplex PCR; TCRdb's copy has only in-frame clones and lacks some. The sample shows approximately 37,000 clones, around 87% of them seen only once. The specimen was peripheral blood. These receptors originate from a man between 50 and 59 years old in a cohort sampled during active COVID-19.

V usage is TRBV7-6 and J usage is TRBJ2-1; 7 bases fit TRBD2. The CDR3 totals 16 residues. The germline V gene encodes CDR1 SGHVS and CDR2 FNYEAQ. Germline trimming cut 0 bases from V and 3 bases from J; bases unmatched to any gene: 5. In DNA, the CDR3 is TGTGCCAGCAGCTTAGCGACGGGGGGAAGCTACAATGAGCAGTTCTTC. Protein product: CASSLATGGSYNEQFF.

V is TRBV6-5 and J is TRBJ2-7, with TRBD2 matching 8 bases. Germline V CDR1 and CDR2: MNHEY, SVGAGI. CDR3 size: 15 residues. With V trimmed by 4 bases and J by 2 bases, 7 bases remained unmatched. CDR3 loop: CASSLRAGGTYEQYV. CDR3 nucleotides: TGTGCCAGCAGTTTAAGGGCGGGAGGAACCTACGAGCAGTACGTC.

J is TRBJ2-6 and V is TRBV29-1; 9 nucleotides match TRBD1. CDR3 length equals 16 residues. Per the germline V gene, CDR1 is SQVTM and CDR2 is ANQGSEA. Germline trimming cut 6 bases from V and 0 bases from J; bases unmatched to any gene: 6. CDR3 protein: CSVYRTGDSGANVLTF. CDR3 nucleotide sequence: TGCAGCGTCTACCGGACAGGGGACTCTGGGGCCAACGTCCTGACTTTC.

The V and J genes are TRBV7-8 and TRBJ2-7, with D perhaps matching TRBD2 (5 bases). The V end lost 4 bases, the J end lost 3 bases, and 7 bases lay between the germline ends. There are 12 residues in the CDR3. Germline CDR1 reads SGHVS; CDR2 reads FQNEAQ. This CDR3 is CASSSGDYEQYF. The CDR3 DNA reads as TGTGCCAGCAGCTCCGGGGACTACGAGCAGTACTTC.